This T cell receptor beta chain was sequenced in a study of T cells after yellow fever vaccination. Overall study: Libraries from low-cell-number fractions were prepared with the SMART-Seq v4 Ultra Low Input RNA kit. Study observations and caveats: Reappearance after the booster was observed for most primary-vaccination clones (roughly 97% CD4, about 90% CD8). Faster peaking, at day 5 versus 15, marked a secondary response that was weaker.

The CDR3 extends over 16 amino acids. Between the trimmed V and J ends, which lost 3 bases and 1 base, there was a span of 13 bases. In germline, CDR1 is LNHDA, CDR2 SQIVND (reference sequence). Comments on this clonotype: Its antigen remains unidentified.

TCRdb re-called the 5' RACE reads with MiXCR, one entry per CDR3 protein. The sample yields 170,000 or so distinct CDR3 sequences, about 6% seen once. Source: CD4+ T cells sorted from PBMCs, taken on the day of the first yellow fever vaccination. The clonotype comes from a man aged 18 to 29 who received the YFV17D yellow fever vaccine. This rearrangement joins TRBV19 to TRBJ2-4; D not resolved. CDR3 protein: CASSIPAGMAKNIQYF. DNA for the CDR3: TGTGCCAGTAGTATTCCCGCTGGGATGGCCAAAAACATTCAGTACTTC.